This T cell receptor (beta chain) appears in the sequencing data of a study of blood T cell repertoires in COVID-19. The wider study: Collection of acute and convalescent COVID-19 samples took place in the United States, Italy and Spain. Nucleic acid was either cDNA or gDNA, and it came from T cells, B-cell-depleted T cells, or PBMCs.

Some clones are missing from TCRdb's copy, which holds only in-frame ones; the method was immunoSEQ multiplex PCR. The sample has about 160,000 clones, around 83% seen once; the top ten hold over 10%. The CDR3 runs 15 residues. Trimming removed 1 base from V and 0 bases from J, with 7 bases in between. The germline V gene encodes CDR1 SGHTA and CDR2 FQGNSA. Input material: peripheral blood. The rearrangement joins TRBV7-2 to TRBJ1-5; D remains unclear. The receptor was derived from a man in his 70s who had recovered from COVID-19. CDR3 sequence reads: CASSLGRYSNQPQHF. For the CDR3, the DNA is TGTGCCAGCAGCTTAGGTCGGTATAGCAATCAGCCCCAGCATTTT.